These 12 T cell receptor beta chains were sequenced from one sample in a study of control samples from healthy donors and cancer patients. Libraries were prepared by immunoSEQ multiplex PCR; TCRdb keeps only in-frame clonotypes and omits some of them. The data hold approximately 58,000 clones, with 80% to 90% observed a single time. The sample was PBMCs. These receptors all stem from a woman aged 60-70 years with lung cancer.

This chain joins TRBV15 and TRBJ2-7; D unresolved. This CDR3 region has 14 residues. Trimming stripped 0 bases from V and 1 base from J, with 7 bases between. CDR1 LNHNV and CDR2 YYDKDF come from the germline V gene (reference sequence). Here the CDR3 DNA reads TGTGCCACCAGCAGAGATCCCTTATCCTACGAGCAGTACTTC. This encodes CATSRDPLSYEQYF.

A single count supports this clone. The rearrangement links TRBV18 to TRBJ1-1; 9 bases fit TRBD1. The germline V gene encodes CDR1 KGHSH and CDR2 LQKENI. With V trimmed by 7 bases and J by 4 bases, 10 bases remained unmatched. The CDR3 runs 15 residues. The CDR3 DNA reads as TGTGCCAGCTGGGCCGGACAGGGGCGCGTCACTGAAGCTTTCTTT. Residues: CASWAGQGRVTEAFF.

The V gene is TRBV19, the J gene TRBJ1-4, with 7 bases aligning to TRBD1. This CDR3 has 14 residues. Germline V gives CDR1 LNHDA, CDR2 SQIVND (reference sequence). V was clipped by 6 bases and J by 4 bases; unmatched bases: 5. The CDR3 DNA is TGTGCCAGTAGGGGGACAGACTTTAATGAAAAACTGTTTTTT. Residues: CASRGTDFNEKLFF.

CDR3 nucleotides: TGTGCCAGCAGCTGGGACAAGAACACCGGGGAGCTGTTTTTT. This encodes CASSWDKNTGELFF. This sequence joins TRBV5-4 and TRBJ2-2; tentative D call: TRBD1 (6 bases). The germline V gene has CDR1 SGHNT and CDR2 YYREEE (reference sequence). The germline V and J ends were trimmed by 3 bases and 1 base, with 7 bases remaining between them. The CDR3 runs 14 residues. Complete variable domain (other parts from reference TRBV5-4 and TRBJ2-2): ETGVTQSPTHLIKTRGQQVTLRCSSQSGHNTVSWYQQALGQGPQFIFQYYREEENGRGNFPPRFSGLQFPNYSSELNVNALELDDSALYLCASSWDKNTGELFFGEGSRLTVL.

The chain carries TRBV6-6 and TRBJ1-5; D ambiguous. The CDR3 extends over 14 amino acids. The V gene lost 3 bases and the J gene lost 5 bases, with 11 bases spanning the gap. Germline CDR1 MNHNY, CDR2 SVGAGI (reference sequence). The CDR3 here is CASSYSQAYQPQHF. As DNA, the CDR3 is TGTGCCAGCAGTTATTCGCAGGCATATCAGCCCCAGCATTTT.

The sample holds one count of this clone. This chain links TRBV6-6 with TRBJ2-3; tentatively, D is TRBD2 (5 bases). The CDR3 spans 13 residues. Germline-derived CDR1 and CDR2 are MNHNY and SVGAGI (reference sequence). Trimming removed 2 bases from V and 6 bases from J, with 9 bases in between. CDR3 DNA sequence: TGTGCCAGCAGTTACCCCCCGGGGGATACGCAGTATTTT. This gives the protein CASSYPPGDTQYF.

V gene TRBV18 combines with J gene TRBJ1-2, with unresolved D. V lost 4 bases to trimming and J lost 1 base, with 4 bases between them. The CDR3 extends over 12 amino acids. Germline CDR1 and CDR2: KGHSH and LQKENI. CDR3 region: CASSLGNYGYTF. The DNA of the CDR3 is TGTGCCAGCTCACTTGGTAACTATGGCTACACCTTC.

CDR3 sequence: CASSSGGPPAYEQYF. CDR3 DNA sequence: TGTGCCAGCAGTTCGGGGGGCCCACCTGCCTACGAGCAGTACTTC. The rearrangement links TRBV28 to TRBJ2-7; the D gene is possibly TRBD2 (7 bases). The CDR3 runs 15 residues. Germline loops: CDR1 MDHEN, CDR2 SYDVKM. The ends were cut back, 4 bases at V and 2 bases at J, with 15 bases in the middle.

The chain is built from TRBV18 and TRBJ1-2, with 7 bases aligning to TRBD1. This CDR3 comprises 16 residues. Unmatched junction bases numbered 9, after V lost 5 bases and J lost 0 bases. Germline lookup yields CDR1 KGHSH and CDR2 LQKENI. CDR3 in amino acids: CASSKAAGGTNYGYTF. The CDR3 DNA sequence: TGTGCCAGCTCAAAGGCGGCAGGGGGGACTAACTATGGCTACACCTTC.

The chain carries TRBV10-3 and TRBJ1-2; TRBD1 is a possible D gene (6 bases). V was trimmed by 0 bases and J by 6 bases, leaving 14 bases between them. The germline V gene encodes CDR1 ENHRY and CDR2 SYGVKD. The CDR3 is 15 residues long. CDR3 protein: CAISESSARGNGYTF. In DNA form, the CDR3 reads TGTGCCATCAGTGAGTCCTCCGCCAGGGGAAATGGCTACACCTTC.

This rearrangement joins TRBV19 to TRBJ2-2, with a possible D match to TRBD1 (6 bases). The CDR3 is 13 residues long. Trimming left V 9 bases short and J 4 bases short, with 12 bases between. Germline V gene data show CDR1 as LNHDA and CDR2 as SQIVND (reference sequence). CDR3 coding DNA: TGTGCCAGCTACAGGGACCCCACCGGGGAGCTGTTTTTT. Amino acid sequence: CASYRDPTGELFF.

The V gene is TRBV6-2 or TRBV6-3, the J gene TRBJ1-6; D uncertain. The CDR3 is 12 amino acids. Germline CDR1 and CDR2: MNHEY and SVGEGT. V gave up 2 bases and J gave up 16 bases, with 12 bases separating them. This chain's CDR3 is CASSYRSGRLHF. The CDR3 nucleotides read TGTGCCAGCAGTTACAGGAGTGGTAGGCTCCACTTT.